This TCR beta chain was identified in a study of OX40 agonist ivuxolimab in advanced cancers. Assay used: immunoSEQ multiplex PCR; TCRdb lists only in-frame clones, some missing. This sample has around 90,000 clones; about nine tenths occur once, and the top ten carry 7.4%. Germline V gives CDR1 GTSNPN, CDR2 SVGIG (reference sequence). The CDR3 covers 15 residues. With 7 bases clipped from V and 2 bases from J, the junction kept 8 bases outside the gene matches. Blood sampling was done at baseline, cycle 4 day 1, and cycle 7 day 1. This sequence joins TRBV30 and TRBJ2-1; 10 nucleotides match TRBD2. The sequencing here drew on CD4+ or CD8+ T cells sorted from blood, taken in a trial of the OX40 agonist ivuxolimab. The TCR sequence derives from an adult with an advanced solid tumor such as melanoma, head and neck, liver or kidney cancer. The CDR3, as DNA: TGTGCCTTTGACCCTAGCGGGAGTGCCTACAATGAGCAGTTCTTC. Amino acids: CAFDPSGSAYNEQFF.